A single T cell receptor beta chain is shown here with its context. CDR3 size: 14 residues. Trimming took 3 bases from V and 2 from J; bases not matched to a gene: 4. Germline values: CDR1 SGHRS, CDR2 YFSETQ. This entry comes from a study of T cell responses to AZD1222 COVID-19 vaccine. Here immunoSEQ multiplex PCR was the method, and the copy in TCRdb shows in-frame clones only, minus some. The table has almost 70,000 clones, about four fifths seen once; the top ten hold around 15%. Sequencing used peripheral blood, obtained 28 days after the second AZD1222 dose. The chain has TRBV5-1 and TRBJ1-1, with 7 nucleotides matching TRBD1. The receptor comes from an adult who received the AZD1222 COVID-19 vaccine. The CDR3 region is CASSSGQRNTEAFF. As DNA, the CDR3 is TGCGCCAGCAGCTCGGGACAGCGAAACACTGAAGCTTTCTTT.